The rows below give T cell receptor beta chains drawn from one sample of a study of human T cells and chemical hapten exposure. From the RACE reads, TCRdb called clonotypes with MiXCR, one entry per CDR3 protein. The repertoire includes 50,000 or so distinct CDR3 sequences, 9.3% of them detected once, and just under 4.5% sits in the top ten. The sample was whole blood, taken in connection with sensitization to the hapten diphenylcyclopropenone (DPC). These receptor sequences come from a woman aged 50 to 60 with alopecia areata. Some clones in this sample may be carry-over from other donors' samples. CDR3s include the opening cysteine and the closing phenylalanine or tryptophan. The D gene is left open where the match is weak. A row's size may be missing; if present it is once, few, many or a size class.

d_gene: NA
v_gene: TRBV6-5
abundance: many
j_gene: TRBJ2-5
CDR3aa: CASSFQKTQYF
CDR3nt: TGTGCCAGCAGTTTCCAGAAGACCCAGTACTTC

d_gene: TRBD1
v_gene: TRBV5-1
abundance: many
j_gene: TRBJ1-2
CDR3aa: CASSQRTGSDGYTF
CDR3nt: TGCGCCAGCAGCCAACGGACAGGGAGCGATGGCTACACCTTC

d_gene: NA
v_gene: TRBV28
abundance: many
j_gene: TRBJ2-1
CDR3aa: CASSSARGPSNEQFF
CDR3nt: TGTGCCAGCAGTTCCGCGCGTGGTCCCAGCAATGAGCAGTTCTTC

d_gene: TRBD1
v_gene: TRBV20-1
abundance: many
j_gene: TRBJ1-1
CDR3aa: CSARGGTGNTEAFF
CDR3nt: TGCAGTGCTAGAGGGGGGACAGGCAACACTGAAGCTTTCTTT

d_gene: TRBD1
v_gene: TRBV7-9
abundance: many
j_gene: TRBJ2-7
CDR3aa: CASSTGTGVGEQYF
CDR3nt: TGTGCCAGCAGCACCGGGACAGGGGTGGGCGAGCAGTACTTC

d_gene: TRBD2
v_gene: TRBV28
abundance: many
j_gene: TRBJ2-1
CDR3aa: CASSLSGRAFNEQFF
CDR3nt: TGTGCCAGCAGTTTAAGCGGGAGGGCCTTTAATGAGCAGTTCTTC

d_gene: NA
v_gene: TRBV25-1
abundance: many
j_gene: TRBJ1-5
CDR3aa: CASSGGASNQPQHF
CDR3nt: TGTGCCAGCAGTGGGGGGGCAAGCAATCAGCCCCAGCATTTT

d_gene: NA
v_gene: TRBV28
abundance: NA
j_gene: TRBJ2-7
CDR3aa: CASSLGPIQGYEQYF
CDR3nt: TGTGCCAGCAGTTTGGGACCTATACAGGGCTACGAGCAGTACTTC

d_gene: NA
v_gene: TRBV20-1
abundance: many
j_gene: TRBJ1-4
CDR3aa: CSANSPGNEKLFF
CDR3nt: TGCAGTGCTAATTCGCCGGGAAATGAAAAACTGTTTTTT

d_gene: NA
v_gene: TRBV6-1
abundance: many
j_gene: TRBJ2-3
CDR3aa: CASSQSGIRGTDTQYF
CDR3nt: TGTGCCAGCAGTCAATCAGGGATACGAGGAACAGATACGCAGTATTTT

d_gene: NA
v_gene: TRBV20-1
abundance: many
j_gene: TRBJ2-1
CDR3aa: CSASGRGGLVEQFF
CDR3nt: TGCAGTGCTAGCGGAAGGGGGGGTTTGGTTGAGCAGTTCTTC

d_gene: TRBD2
v_gene: TRBV7-2
abundance: NA
j_gene: TRBJ2-1
CDR3aa: CASGTSGRSEQFF
CDR3nt: TGTGCCAGCGGGACTAGCGGGAGGTCTGAGCAGTTCTTC

d_gene: NA
v_gene: TRBV20-1
abundance: many
j_gene: TRBJ2-1
CDR3aa: CSARRPRWGDDNEQFF
CDR3nt: TGCAGTGCTAGACGCCCCCGGTGGGGCGACGACAATGAGCAGTTCTTC

d_gene: NA
v_gene: TRBV18
abundance: many
j_gene: TRBJ2-3
CDR3aa: CASSHPGGADTQYF
CDR3nt: TGTGCCAGCTCCCACCCGGGTGGGGCAGATACGCAGTATTTT

d_gene: NA
v_gene: TRBV28
abundance: NA
j_gene: TRBJ2-4
CDR3aa: CASRVGAKNIQYF
CDR3nt: TGTGCCAGCAGGGTTGGGGCCAAAAACATTCAGTACTTC

d_gene: NA
v_gene: TRBV29-1
abundance: many
j_gene: TRBJ2-1
CDR3aa: CSVITHRSSPEMGNEQFF
CDR3nt: TGCAGCGTAATCACCCATCGGTCGAGTCCCGAAATGGGCAATGAGCAGTTCTTC

d_gene: TRBD1
v_gene: TRBV20-1
abundance: few
j_gene: TRBJ2-5
CDR3aa: CSARDNRGRQETQYF
CDR3nt: TGCAGTGCTAGAGATAACAGGGGGCGCCAAGAGACCCAGTACTTC

d_gene: NA
v_gene: TRBV12-3/TRBV12-4
abundance: many
j_gene: TRBJ2-1
CDR3aa: CASSFSESLSSNEQFF
CDR3nt: TGTGCCAGCAGTTTCAGCGAAAGTTTGAGTAGCAATGAGCAGTTCTTC

d_gene: TRBD1
v_gene: TRBV4-1
abundance: few
j_gene: TRBJ2-5
CDR3aa: CASSPPTGGQETQYF
CDR3nt: TGCGCCAGCAGCCCTCCGACAGGGGGCCAAGAGACCCAGTACTTC

d_gene: NA
v_gene: TRBV6-1
abundance: many
j_gene: TRBJ1-2
CDR3aa: CASSDPPGHGYTF
CDR3nt: TGTGCCAGCAGTGATCCCCCAGGCCATGGCTACACCTTC

d_gene: NA
v_gene: TRBV7-2
abundance: few
j_gene: TRBJ1-1
CDR3aa: CASSPEAGSVFTEAFF
CDR3nt: TGTGCCAGCAGCCCAGAGGCAGGGTCGGTTTTCACTGAAGCTTTCTTT

d_gene: NA
v_gene: TRBV20-1
abundance: many
j_gene: TRBJ1-2
CDR3aa: CSALTAAGYTF
CDR3nt: TGCAGTGCCCTAACGGCGGCTGGCTACACCTTC

d_gene: NA
v_gene: TRBV20-1
abundance: NA
j_gene: TRBJ2-5
CDR3aa: CSAREVTDTGTQNF
CDR3nt: TGCAGTGCTAGAGAAGTGACGGACACCGGGACCCAGAACTTC

d_gene: TRBD1
v_gene: TRBV29-1
abundance: few
j_gene: TRBJ2-1
CDR3aa: CSAGQGDNEQFF
CDR3nt: TGCAGCGCTGGACAGGGGGACAATGAGCAGTTCTTC

d_gene: NA
v_gene: TRBV7-8
abundance: NA
j_gene: TRBJ1-6
CDR3aa: CASSLGRENSPLHF
CDR3nt: TGTGCCAGCAGCTTAGGCAGGGAAAATTCACCCCTCCACTTT

d_gene: NA
v_gene: TRBV7-9
abundance: many
j_gene: TRBJ2-1
CDR3aa: CASSLLGSSYNEQFF
CDR3nt: TGTGCCAGCAGCTTACTAGGGAGCTCCTACAATGAGCAGTTCTTC

d_gene: NA
v_gene: TRBV11-1
abundance: NA
j_gene: TRBJ1-1
CDR3aa: CASSLEVTGEAFF
CDR3nt: TGTGCCAGCAGCCTGGAAGTGACAGGTGAAGCTTTCTTT

d_gene: NA
v_gene: TRBV9
abundance: many
j_gene: TRBJ1-3
CDR3aa: CASSVAMPSSGNTIYF
CDR3nt: TGTGCCAGCAGCGTAGCTATGCCGTCCTCTGGAAACACCATATATTTT

d_gene: NA
v_gene: TRBV29-1
abundance: many
j_gene: TRBJ1-1
CDR3aa: CSGADRNTEAFF
CDR3nt: TGCAGCGGCGCAGACAGGAACACTGAAGCTTTCTTT

d_gene: NA
v_gene: TRBV20-1
abundance: NA
j_gene: TRBJ2-5
CDR3aa: CSARDYGGLHETQYF
CDR3nt: TGCAGTGCTAGAGATTACGGCGGGCTCCATGAGACCCAGTACTTC

d_gene: TRBD1
v_gene: TRBV6-1
abundance: NA
j_gene: TRBJ1-1
CDR3aa: CATDGTGVMNTEAFF
CDR3nt: TGTGCCACCGACGGGACAGGGGTTATGAACACTGAAGCTTTCTTT

d_gene: NA
v_gene: TRBV4-3
abundance: few
j_gene: TRBJ2-1
CDR3aa: CASSQDGMNEQFF
CDR3nt: TGCGCCAGCAGCCAAGATGGGATGAATGAGCAGTTCTTC

d_gene: NA
v_gene: TRBV21-1
abundance: many
j_gene: TRBJ1-1
CDR3aa: CASKDVRGVENTEAFF
CDR3nt: TGTGCCAGCAAAGACGTCAGGGGGGTGGAGAACACTGAAGCTTTCTTT

d_gene: NA
v_gene: TRBV12-3/TRBV12-4
abundance: few
j_gene: TRBJ2-6
CDR3aa: CASSFVGSGANVLTF
CDR3nt: TGTGCCAGCAGTTTTGTGGGCTCTGGGGCCAACGTCCTGACTTTC

d_gene: TRBD2
v_gene: TRBV20-1
abundance: NA
j_gene: TRBJ2-1
CDR3aa: CSASPSPGLANEQFF
CDR3nt: TGCAGTGCTAGCCCCAGCCCGGGACTAGCGAATGAGCAGTTCTTC

d_gene: NA
v_gene: TRBV3-1
abundance: NA
j_gene: TRBJ1-2
CDR3aa: CASSQVGYGYTF
CDR3nt: TGTGCCAGCAGCCAAGTGGGCTATGGCTACACCTTC

d_gene: NA
v_gene: TRBV12-3/TRBV12-4
abundance: many
j_gene: TRBJ1-4
CDR3aa: CASSFSWGGDEKLFF
CDR3nt: TGTGCCAGCAGTTTTTCTTGGGGGGGCGATGAAAAACTGTTTTTT

d_gene: NA
v_gene: TRBV5-1
abundance: NA
j_gene: TRBJ1-1
CDR3aa: CASSLAGANTEAFF
CDR3nt: TGCGCCAGCAGCTTGGCCGGAGCGAACACTGAAGCTTTCTTT

d_gene: NA
v_gene: TRBV20-1
abundance: many
j_gene: TRBJ1-4
CDR3aa: CSARYAERTNEKLFF
CDR3nt: TGCAGTGCAAGGTATGCGGAGCGAACTAATGAAAAACTGTTTTTT

d_gene: NA
v_gene: TRBV19
abundance: few
j_gene: TRBJ1-1
CDR3aa: CASTIGQRNTEAFF
CDR3nt: TGTGCCAGTACTATCGGACAAAGAAACACTGAAGCTTTCTTT

d_gene: NA
v_gene: TRBV12-3/TRBV12-4
abundance: NA
j_gene: TRBJ2-5
CDR3aa: CASARGETQYF
CDR3nt: TGTGCCAGCGCTAGGGGAGAGACCCAGTACTTC

d_gene: NA
v_gene: TRBV9
abundance: NA
j_gene: TRBJ2-1
CDR3aa: CASSVGPNSYNEQFF
CDR3nt: TGTGCCAGCAGCGTAGGGCCGAACTCCTACAATGAGCAGTTCTTC

d_gene: TRBD2
v_gene: TRBV2
abundance: many
j_gene: TRBJ2-2
CDR3aa: CASTPNPSGSSGELFF
CDR3nt: TGTGCCAGCACCCCAAACCCTAGCGGGAGCTCAGGGGAGCTGTTTTTT

d_gene: NA
v_gene: TRBV5-1
abundance: many
j_gene: TRBJ2-2
CDR3aa: CASSLEWGSTGELFF
CDR3nt: TGCGCCAGCAGCTTGGAGTGGGGGTCCACCGGGGAGCTGTTTTTT